This T cell receptor (beta chain) was observed in a study of radiotherapy plus CTLA-4 blockade in lung cancer. Across the whole study: Disease control was seen in about 30% of patients, objective responses in approximately 20%. General study points: Tumor-origin TCR clones grew in blood after radiotherapy plus ipilimumab. Response was reportedly best predicted by early blood T cell clone dynamics, with interferon-beta.

There are 13 residues in the CDR3. V lost 2 bases to trimming and J lost 5 bases, with 9 bases between them. The V gene's germline CDR1 is SGHTA and CDR2 FQGNSA. The repertoire was sequenced with immunoSEQ multiplex PCR; TCRdb's copy has only in-frame clones and lacks some. The data hold about 97,000 clones, with about 70% observed a single time. Ipilimumab-mediated CTLA-4 blockade plus focal radiation was given to patients having chemo-refractory metastatic non-small-cell lung cancer. Comments on this clone: Its antigen is still unknown.

The sequence was obtained from a human donor with non-small cell lung cancer who had a partial response to radiotherapy plus ipilimumab. Some clones in this sample may be carry-over from other donors' samples. The J gene is TRBJ2-5, the V gene TRBV7-2; D not resolved. This specimen consisted of peripheral blood, obtained from a patient treated with radiotherapy plus ipilimumab. The CDR3 DNA is TGTGCCAGCAGCTTATACGAGAGGGAGACCCAGTACTTC. Protein: CASSLYERETQYF.